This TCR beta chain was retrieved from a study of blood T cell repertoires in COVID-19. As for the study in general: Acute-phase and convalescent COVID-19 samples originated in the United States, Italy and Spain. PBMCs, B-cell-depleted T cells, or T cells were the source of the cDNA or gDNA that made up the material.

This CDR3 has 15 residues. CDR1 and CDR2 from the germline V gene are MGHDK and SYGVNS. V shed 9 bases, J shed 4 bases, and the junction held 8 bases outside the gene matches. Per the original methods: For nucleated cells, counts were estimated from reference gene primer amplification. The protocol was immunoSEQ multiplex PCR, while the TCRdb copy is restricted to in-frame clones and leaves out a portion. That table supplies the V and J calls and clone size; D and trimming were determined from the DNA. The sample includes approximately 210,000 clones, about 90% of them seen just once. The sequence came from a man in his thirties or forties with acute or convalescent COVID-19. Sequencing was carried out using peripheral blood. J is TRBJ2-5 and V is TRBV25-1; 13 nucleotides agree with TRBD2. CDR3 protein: CASAGTSGEAETQYF. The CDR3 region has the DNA TGTGCCAGTGCCGGGACTAGCGGGGAAGCAGAGACCCAGTACTTC.